These T cell receptor beta chains were read from a single sample in a study of shared clonotypes between healthy human individuals. Measured with immunoSEQ multiplex PCR; TCRdb has only the in-frame clones, and not every one. The sample shows about 960,000 clones, 76% of them seen only once. What was sequenced was memory CD4+ T cells sorted from blood. These receptors were obtained from a man in his late teens or twenties in good health. The CDR3 runs from the conserved cysteine through the conserved F or W. Fields, in order: V gene, clone size, D gene, J gene, CDR3 DNA, CDR3 protein. The D gene is left open where the match is weak. Size is omitted from some rows. Given values are once, few, many or a class for expanded clones.

v_gene: TRBV18
abundance: -
d_gene: -
j_gene: TRBJ2-7
CDR3nt: TGTGCCAGCTCGGATCGGGACGGTACCTACGAGCAGTACTTC
CDR3aa: CASSDRDGTYEQYF

v_gene: TRBV7-2
abundance: -
d_gene: TRBD1
j_gene: TRBJ2-7
CDR3nt: TGTGCCAGCAGCCTGGACAGGGGCCCCAGCGAGCAGTACTTC
CDR3aa: CASSLDRGPSEQYF

v_gene: TRBV19
abundance: -
d_gene: -
j_gene: TRBJ1-5
CDR3nt: TGTGCCAGTAACGGGGGAGAGCCCCAGCATTTT
CDR3aa: CASNGGEPQHF

v_gene: TRBV28
abundance: many
d_gene: -
j_gene: TRBJ2-4
CDR3nt: TGTGCCAGCAGTTTTAACCCAGGGAAAGTCAAAAACATTCAGTACTTC
CDR3aa: CASSFNPGKVKNIQYF

v_gene: TRBV15
abundance: -
d_gene: -
j_gene: TRBJ1-1
CDR3nt: TGTGCCACCAGTTTGCTGGGGGCCACTGAAGCTTTCTTT
CDR3aa: CATSLLGATEAFF

v_gene: TRBV5-1
abundance: -
d_gene: -
j_gene: TRBJ2-3
CDR3nt: TGCGCCAGCAGCTTTCGGGACTCCGCTAGCACAGATACGCAGTATTTT
CDR3aa: CASSFRDSASTDTQYF

v_gene: TRBV12-5
abundance: -
d_gene: -
j_gene: TRBJ1-4
CDR3nt: TGTGCTAGTGGGTTCGAGGCTGCAACTAATGAAAAACTGTTTTTT
CDR3aa: CASGFEAATNEKLFF

v_gene: TRBV6-1
abundance: once
d_gene: -
j_gene: TRBJ1-1
CDR3nt: TGTGCCAGCAGTGAAGTGCAGGGTGAAGCTTTCTTT
CDR3aa: CASSEVQGEAFF

v_gene: TRBV29-1
abundance: -
d_gene: -
j_gene: TRBJ1-1
CDR3nt: TGCAGCGCCAGGTGGGAAGAGAGGACTGAAGCTTTCTTT
CDR3aa: CSARWEERTEAFF

v_gene: TRBV5-1
abundance: many
d_gene: -
j_gene: TRBJ2-3
CDR3nt: TGCGCCAGCAGCTTGGGTGATGGCCAATCAGATACGCAGTATTTT
CDR3aa: CASSLGDGQSDTQYF